These 8 T cell receptor beta chains share one sample of origin, sequenced in a study of cytomegalovirus exposure and HLA in healthy donors. In the PCR, 60 Vbeta and 13 Jbeta primers were used. The repertoire was sequenced with immunoSEQ multiplex PCR; TCRdb's copy has only in-frame clones and lacks some. Here the sample spans 200,000 to 250,000 clones, over 65% being singletons. The sequenced material came from PBMCs. The receptors originated from a woman in her sixties in good health and CMV-seropositive.

This clone was found a few times. The V call is TRBV4-1, the J call TRBJ2-1; 13 bases align to TRBD2. CDR3 length: 14 amino acids. CDR1 MGHRA and CDR2 YSYEKL come from the germline V gene. The ends lost 7 bases at V and 10 bases at J; junction bases unmatched: 7. The CDR3: CASTGLAGVGEQFF. DNA of the CDR3: TGCGCCAGCACAGGACTAGCGGGAGTGGGGGAGCAGTTCTTC.

The chain employs TRBV21-1 and TRBJ2-1; the table gives TRBD2 as D, unverified against the DNA. TRBV21-1 is annotated as a pseudogene. The CDR3 runs 18 residues. The CDR3 DNA reads as TGTGCCAGCACCAACCCCCCCTATGGGGACTCTTCCTACAATGAGCAGTTCTTC. This encodes CASTNPPYGDSSYNEQFF.

This chain joins TRBV15 and TRBJ1-3, with 7 bases identical to TRBD1. This CDR3 is 14 amino acids long. Germline V gene sequence: CDR1 LNHNV, CDR2 YYDKDF (reference sequence). The V segment lost 5 bases and the J segment 0 bases; nucleotides outside the gene matches: 1. The CDR3 sequence is CATSDRVSGNTIYF. CDR3 bases: TGTGCCACCAGCGACAGGGTCTCTGGAAACACCATATATTTT.

This clone has only a few counts. V and J are TRBV4-1 and TRBJ1-1, with TRBD1 as a possible D gene (6 bases). The germline V and J ends were trimmed by 0 bases and 7 bases, with 21 bases remaining between them. Looked up from germline, CDR1 is MGHRA and CDR2 is YSYEKL. The CDR3 extends over 17 amino acids. The CDR3 is CASSQEPTRGSRGEAFF. CDR3 DNA sequence: TGCGCCAGCAGCCAAGAACCGACAAGGGGGAGCCGGGGTGAAGCTTTCTTT.

The chain recombines TRBV7-2 with TRBJ1-2, with D hard to call. Per the germline V gene, CDR1 is SGHTA and CDR2 is FQGNSA. Trimming left V 5 bases short and J 4 bases short, with 8 bases between. The CDR3 covers 12 residues. The CDR3 DNA is TGTGCCAGCAGCAACTACACCTATGGCTACACCTTC. Residues: CASSNYTYGYTF. The full variable domain, rest sourced from reference TRBV7-2 and TRBJ1-2, is GAGVSQSPSNKVTEKGKDVELRCDPISGHTALYWYRQSLGQGLEFLIYFQGNSAPDKSGLPSDRFSAERTGGSVSTLTIQRTQQEDSAVYLCASSNYTYGYTFGSGTRLTVV.

The rearrangement uses TRBV10-2 and TRBJ1-1; D gene ambiguous. Trimming shortened V by 5 bases and J by 0 bases, and 7 bases separated the two germline ends. This CDR3 contains 13 residues. Germline CDR1 reads WSHSY; CDR2 reads SAAADI. CDR3 in amino acids: CASSPQMNTEAFF. CDR3 in DNA: TGCGCCAGCAGTCCCCAGATGAACACTGAAGCTTTCTTT.

The CDR3 DNA is TGTGCCAGCAGAACCGGGACAGCGAACACCGGGGAGCTGTTTTTT. Protein: CASRTGTANTGELFF. The chain combines TRBV28 with TRBJ2-2; 7 bases fit TRBD1. This CDR3 has 15 amino acids. V was clipped by 6 bases and J by 0 bases; unmatched bases: 4. Germline CDR1 MDHEN, CDR2 SYDVKM.

The CDR3 protein is CASSQTGTSGSEQFF. DNA for the CDR3: TGCGCCAGCAGCCAAACCGGGACTAGCGGGAGTGAGCAGTTCTTC. The V gene is TRBV4-1, the J gene TRBJ2-1; TRBD2 agrees at 14 bases. V was pared by 2 bases and J by 9 bases, with 3 bases of the junction left unmatched. This CDR3 region has 15 residues. Germline values: CDR1 MGHRA, CDR2 YSYEKL.